The 4 T cell receptor beta chains below all came from one sample that was sequenced in a study of cytomegalovirus exposure and HLA in healthy donors. Sequencing used immunoSEQ multiplex PCR; TCRdb keeps in-frame clones, though not all of them. The data show around 140,000 clones, around 84% seen once. The sequenced sample consisted of PBMCs. The receptors shown here come from a young man in good health and CMV-seropositive.

This chain uses TRBV27 with TRBJ2-3, with 11 bases lining up with TRBD2. The CDR3 sequence is 15 residues long. Germline trimming cut 5 bases from V and 2 bases from J; bases unmatched to any gene: 3. From germline, CDR1 is MNHEY and CDR2 SMNVEV (reference sequence). CDR3 nucleotides: TGTGCCAGCAGTGGACTAGCGGGTTACACAGATACGCAGTATTTT. This gives the protein CASSGLAGYTDTQYF.

V is TRBV13 and J is TRBJ1-2; D possibly corresponds to TRBD1 (6 bases). The V end was cut by 5 bases, the J end by 0 bases, with 10 bases between. CDR1 and CDR2 (germline): PRHDT, FYEKMQ (reference sequence). There are 14 residues in the CDR3. The CDR3 nucleotides read TGTGCCAGCAGCACCAGGACAGCTAACTATGGCTACACCTTC. Translated: CASSTRTANYGYTF.

Here the CDR3 reads CASSWSGTGGNYGYTF. The CDR3 DNA is TGCGCCAGCAGCTGGTCCGGGACAGGGGGTAACTATGGCTACACCTTC. The genes are TRBV5-1 and TRBJ1-2; 11 bases align to TRBD1. The germline CDR1 and CDR2 sequences are SGHRS and YFSETQ. The trim removed 3 bases at V and 1 base at J, leaving 5 bases unmatched. This CDR3 comprises 16 residues.

The V and J genes are TRBV30 and TRBJ2-7; 9 nucleotides line up with TRBD1. This CDR3 spans 13 amino acids. Per the germline V gene, CDR1 is GTSNPN and CDR2 is SVGIG (reference sequence). After removal of 5 bases from V and 2 bases from J, the junction contained 4 bases not matched to a gene. The CDR3 DNA sequence: TGTGCCTGGTTAGACAGGGGGGCCTACGAGCAGTACTTC. Encoded protein: CAWLDRGAYEQYF.